These 28 T cell receptor beta chains were all obtained from the same sample, sequenced in a study of blood T cell repertoires in COVID-19. Method: immunoSEQ multiplex PCR; TCRdb's copy keeps in-frame clones and lacks some. The sample lists 350,000 to 400,000 clones, over 85% seen once, with 1.7% in the top ten. The specimen sequenced was PBMCs or T cells enriched from blood (not recorded which). The receptors originated from a woman aged 30 to 39 who had recovered from COVID-19.

V and J are TRBV18 and TRBJ2-7; a possible D gene is TRBD1 (5 bases). V lost 3 bases to trimming and J lost 6 bases, with 24 bases between them. CDR1 KGHSH and CDR2 LQKENI come from the germline V gene. The CDR3 has 17 amino acids. CDR3 nucleotides: TGTGCCAGCTCACCGGGGCACGTCGCGATCTTTTCGTCCGAGCAGTACTTC. Encoded protein: CASSPGHVAIFSSEQYF.

The chain has TRBV5-1 and TRBJ2-3; 7 bases line up with TRBD1. The CDR3 consists of 14 residues. The V segment lost 2 bases and the J segment 8 bases; nucleotides outside the gene matches: 8. Germline lookup yields CDR1 SGHRS and CDR2 YFSETQ. Here the CDR3 reads CASSFRQGVRTQYF. Written as DNA, the CDR3 is TGCGCCAGCAGCTTCAGACAGGGTGTTCGTACGCAGTATTTT.

V usage is TRBV7-9 and J usage is TRBJ1-6; D not certain. This CDR3 region has 14 residues. V lost 5 bases and J 7 bases, leaving 12 bases between the germline ends. Germline CDR1 SEHNR, CDR2 FQNEAQ (reference sequence). The CDR3 reads CASSETRENSPLHF. The CDR3 DNA reads as TGTGCCAGCAGCGAAACGAGGGAGAATTCACCCCTCCACTTT.

The rearrangement links TRBV19 to TRBJ1-1; D may be TRBD1 (5 bases). V gave up 8 bases and J gave up 4 bases, with 11 bases separating them. The CDR3 covers 12 residues. Per the germline V gene, CDR1 is LNHDA and CDR2 is SQIVND (reference sequence). The CDR3 nucleotides read TGTGCCAGTGGTCTGGGGGGCACTGAAGCTTTCTTT. Its protein product is CASGLGGTEAFF.

The rearrangement uses TRBV29-1 and TRBJ2-7, with 9 nucleotides matching TRBD1. The V and J ends lost 6 bases and 5 bases, in that order; junction bases with no gene match: 23. The CDR3 is 18 amino acids. Per germline, CDR1 SQVTM and CDR2 ANQGSEA. Here the CDR3 reads CSVEPRVLRFTGGHEQYF. The CDR3 bases are TGCAGCGTCGAGCCCCGGGTGCTCCGGTTTACAGGGGGCCACGAGCAGTACTTC.

The chain combines TRBV7-8 with TRBJ2-3; D perhaps matches TRBD2 (6 bases). Between the trimmed V and J ends, which lost 5 bases and 8 bases, there was a span of 23 bases. Looked up from germline, CDR1 is SGHVS and CDR2 is FQNEAQ. CDR3 length: 16 residues. DNA for the CDR3: TGTGCCAGCAGCACGAATAAGCGGGTCTCTCGGGGTACGCAGTATTTT. This sequence encodes CASSTNKRVSRGTQYF.

The CDR3, as DNA: TGTGCCAGCAGTGTGGGGACACCGAACACTGAAGCTTTCTTT. The encoded protein is CASSVGTPNTEAFF. The rearrangement uses TRBV2 and TRBJ1-1, with a tentative D call TRBD1 (6 bases). Germline V gene lookup returns CDR1 SNHLY and CDR2 FYNNEI. Trimming shortened V by 4 bases and J by 1 base, and 10 bases separated the two germline ends. This CDR3 comprises 14 residues. The full variable domain, completed using reference TRBV2 and TRBJ1-1, is EPEVTQTPSHQVTQMGQEVILRCVPISNHLYFYWYRQILGQKVEFLVSFYNNEISEKSEIFDDQFSVERPDGSNFTLKIRSTKLEDSAMYFCASSVGTPNTEAFFGQGTRLTVV.

This clone was found a few times. The chain combines TRBV2 with TRBJ2-3; perhaps TRBD2 as D (6 bases). The CDR3 consists of 14 residues. V shed 7 bases and J shed 4 bases, with 15 bases lying between them. CDR1 and CDR2 (germline): SNHLY, FYNNEI. The CDR3 bases are TGTGCCAGCAAGAGGGTGGGGGACTCAGATACGCAGTATTTT. Its translation is CASKRVGDSDTQYF.

The genes are TRBV6-5 and TRBJ1-4; maybe TRBD1 (6 bases). Between the trimmed V and J ends, which lost 8 bases and 2 bases, there was a span of 9 bases. CDR3 size: 13 residues. Germline loops: CDR1 MNHEY, CDR2 SVGAGI. CDR3 region: CASRTVTNEKLFF. The CDR3 DNA reads TGTGCCAGCCGGACAGTCACTAATGAAAAACTGTTTTTT.

The V call is TRBV21-1, the J call TRBJ2-7; TRBD1 was called by the table and not checked on the DNA. TRBV21-1 is recorded as a pseudogene. The CDR3 spans 14 residues. CDR3 nucleotides: TGTGCCAGCAGCTCTCGGACAGTCCGGAACGAGCAGTACTTC. As protein: CASSSRTVRNEQYF.

The table lists this clone with a few counts. Other DNA sequences within the sample encode an identical CDR3. The V and J genes are TRBV28 and TRBJ1-5; TRBD1 agrees at 7 bases. Germline V gene lookup returns CDR1 MDHEN and CDR2 SYDVKM. Trimming took 6 bases from V and 5 from J; bases not matched to a gene: 7. The CDR3 length is 14 residues. The CDR3 protein is CASSPGQGDQPQHF. In DNA, the CDR3 is TGTGCCAGCAGCCCGGGGCAGGGGGATCAGCCCCAGCATTTT.

The chain is built from TRBV7-2 and TRBJ1-5, with D possibly TRBD1 on 6 matching bases. Per the germline V gene, CDR1 is SGHTA and CDR2 is FQGNSA. The CDR3 consists of 16 residues. Trimming removed 2 bases from V and 2 bases from J, with 13 bases in between. CDR3: CASSLWQGSGNQPQHF. DNA of the CDR3: TGTGCCAGCAGCTTATGGCAGGGGTCGGGCAATCAGCCCCAGCATTTT.

The chain has TRBV12-3 or TRBV12-4 and TRBJ1-1; D remains unclear. V was trimmed by 6 bases and J by 4 bases, leaving 12 bases between them. The CDR3 is 13 amino acids. In DNA, the CDR3 is TGTGCCAGCAGCCGGAACGAGGTCACTGAAGCTTTCTTT. Translated, it gives CASSRNEVTEAFF.

CDR3 residues: CASSWDRATDTQYF. The CDR3 bases are TGTGCCAGCAGCTGGGACAGGGCAACAGATACGCAGTATTTT. The chain joins TRBV7-9 to TRBJ2-3, with 9 bases matching TRBD1. Germline CDR1 and CDR2: SEHNR and FQNEAQ (reference sequence). The CDR3 runs 14 residues. The trim removed 4 bases at V and 3 bases at J, leaving 2 bases unmatched.

The rearrangement uses TRBV18 and TRBJ2-5; tentatively, D is TRBD1 (5 bases). Germline CDR1 KGHSH, CDR2 LQKENI. The V end lost 0 bases, the J end lost 3 bases, and 8 bases lay between the germline ends. The CDR3 has 14 amino acids. The chain's CDR3 is CASSPPDRKETQYF. The DNA for the CDR3 is TGTGCCAGCTCACCACCCGACAGAAAAGAGACCCAGTACTTC.

The chain combines TRBV28 with TRBJ2-7, with 8 bases fitting TRBD2. The CDR3 totals 16 residues. Trimming removed 6 bases from V and 3 bases from J; junction bases left unmatched: 13. The germline V gene has CDR1 MDHEN and CDR2 SYDVKM. The CDR3 spells CASSPSGGSGVYEQYF. The CDR3 nucleotides read TGTGCCAGCAGCCCTTCGGGGGGGTCGGGGGTCTACGAGCAGTACTTC.

V is TRBV27 and J is TRBJ2-1, with 8 bases aligning to TRBD1. The CDR3 contains 16 residues. Germline CDR1 reads MNHEY; CDR2 reads SMNVEV (reference sequence). V trimming: 3 bases; J trimming: 0 bases; junction bases outside the gene matches: 4. CDR3 region: CASSFTTGGSYNEQFF. Written as DNA, the CDR3 is TGTGCCAGCAGTTTTACCACAGGGGGCTCCTACAATGAGCAGTTCTTC.

The chain joins TRBV19 to TRBJ1-1; D may be TRBD1 (6 bases). Trimming removed 4 bases at V and 5 bases at J, with 11 bases between. Germline values: CDR1 LNHDA, CDR2 SQIVND (reference sequence). The CDR3 extends over 13 amino acids. The CDR3 nucleotides read TGTGCCAGTAGTAAAGGGGGTGTAACTGAAGCTTTCTTT. Translated, it gives CASSKGGVTEAFF.

This clone was counted between two and nine times. The same CDR3 arises from other DNA sequences in this sample as well. The rearrangement links TRBV29-1 to TRBJ1-3; 8 bases line up with TRBD1. Per the germline V gene, CDR1 is SQVTM and CDR2 is ANQGSEA. V trimming: 5 bases; J trimming: 1 base; junction bases outside the gene matches: 1. The CDR3 totals 13 residues. CDR3 nucleotide sequence: TGCAGCGTTCAGGGGGCTTCTGGAAACACCATATATTTT. Its translation is CSVQGASGNTIYF.

V usage is TRBV7-9 and J usage is TRBJ2-7; TRBD1 agrees at 9 bases. The CDR3 consists of 15 residues. Trimming removed 5 bases from V and 2 bases from J; junction bases left unmatched: 7. CDR1 is SEHNR, CDR2 FQNEAQ, per germline (reference sequence). CDR3 nucleotides: TGTGCCAGCAGCCTGGGACAGGGAGGACCCTACGAGCAGTACTTC. It codes for CASSLGQGGPYEQYF.

This clone appeared a single time. The rearrangement uses TRBV12-3 or TRBV12-4 and TRBJ1-3; no firm D call. This CDR3 has 12 residues. V shed 6 bases and J shed 0 bases, with 3 bases lying between them. The CDR3: CASRRSGNTIYF. The CDR3, as DNA: TGTGCCAGCAGGCGCTCTGGAAACACCATATATTTT.

The chain uses TRBV9 and TRBJ2-1; tentative D call: TRBD2 (6 bases). This CDR3 comprises 14 residues. V dropped 4 bases and J dropped 5 bases, with 13 bases sitting between them. Per germline, CDR1 SGDLS and CDR2 YYNGEE. CDR3 DNA sequence: TGTGCCAGCAGCCCCTCGGGAGTCCACAATGAGCAGTTCTTC. Translation gives CASSPSGVHNEQFF.

The rearrangement joins TRBV28 to TRBJ1-5; 9 bases line up with TRBD1. The CDR3 has 15 amino acids. Per the germline V gene, CDR1 is MDHEN and CDR2 is SYDVKM. V lost 3 bases to trimming and J lost 5 bases; unmatched junction nucleotides: 5. DNA of the CDR3: TGTGCCAGCAGTTTCAGGAACAGGGGGCATCAGCCCCAGCATTTT. Its translation: CASSFRNRGHQPQHF.

The chain combines TRBV4-2 with TRBJ1-6; D perhaps matches TRBD1 (5 bases). Germline V lookup: CDR1 LGHNA, CDR2 YNFKEQ. The CDR3 has 11 residues. V was clipped by 9 bases and J by 9 bases, with 9 bases between them. CDR3 amino acids: CARWGGSPLHF. CDR3 coding DNA: TGTGCCAGATGGGGGGGTTCACCCCTCCACTTT.

This chain connects TRBV5-1 to TRBJ1-2, with D possibly TRBD1 on 5 matching bases. V was shortened by 4 bases and J by 3 bases, with 10 bases between the two germline ends. The CDR3 contains 13 residues. The germline V gene encodes CDR1 SGHRS and CDR2 YFSETQ. The CDR3 reads CASSEGQYYGYTF. CDR3 nucleotide sequence: TGCGCCAGCAGCGAAGGACAATACTATGGCTACACCTTC. Full variable domain (missing parts from reference TRBV5-1 and TRBJ1-2): KAGVTQTPRYLIKTRGQQVTLSCSPISGHRSVSWYQQTPGQGLQFLFEYFSETQRNKGNFPGRFSGRQFSNSRSEMNVSTLELGDSALYLCASSEGQYYGYTFGSGTRLTVV.

This chain links TRBV7-8 with TRBJ1-2; 9 bases align to TRBD1. V shed 5 bases, J shed 6 bases, and the junction held 16 bases outside the gene matches. Germline CDR1 and CDR2: SGHVS and FQNEAQ. The CDR3 spans 17 residues. CDR3 sequence (DNA): TGTGCCAGCAGCCCACGAAAGCCCGGGACAGGGCCCAATGGCTACACCTTC. Its translation is CASSPRKPGTGPNGYTF.

This sequence joins TRBV11-2 and TRBJ2-3; D not resolved. Germline V gene sequence: CDR1 SGHAT, CDR2 FQNNGV. There are 14 residues in the CDR3. V was cut by 7 bases and J by 0 bases, with 11 bases left in between. CDR3 bases: TGTGCCAGCACCGTTGAGGTTAGCACAGATACGCAGTATTTT. Translation gives CASTVEVSTDTQYF.

The chain links TRBV3-1 (or the pseudogene TRBV3-2) to TRBJ1-6; D is unresolved. V gave up 2 bases and J gave up 7 bases, with 9 bases separating them. This CDR3 has 14 residues. CDR1 is LGHDT, CDR2 YNNKEL, per germline (reference sequence). The CDR3: CASSQWSGNSPLHF. The CDR3 DNA follows: TGTGCCAGCAGCCAATGGAGTGGGAATTCACCCCTCCACTTT.